This record concerns one TCR beta chain sequence. The sample comes from a study of blood T cell repertoires in COVID-19. Study context: The study drew acute and convalescent COVID-19 samples from the United States, Italy and Spain. The analysed material was cDNA or gDNA that came from T cells, B-cell-depleted T cells, or PBMCs.

Original handling: Amplification of reference gene primers was used by the study to estimate nucleated cell counts. Method: immunoSEQ multiplex PCR; TCRdb's copy keeps in-frame clones and lacks some. Clone size and the V and J calls come from that table; the DNA yielded D and trimming. Of some 180,000 clones detected, 80% appear once; the ten largest clones hold roughly 6.4%. V lost 6 bases, J lost 6 bases, and 8 bases stayed unmatched. Germline assignment: CDR1 SNHLY and CDR2 FYNNEI. The CDR3 length is 13 residues. The gene calls are TRBV2 and TRBJ2-7; 7 nucleotides line up with TRBD1. This clonotype was sampled from a man between 60 and 70 years old with acute or convalescent COVID-19. Sequenced: peripheral blood. The CDR3 protein is CASRPRQGGEQYF. CDR3 in DNA: TGTGCCAGCAGGCCCCGACAGGGTGGCGAGCAGTACTTC. Full variable domain (remainder filled in from reference TRBV2 and TRBJ2-7): EPEVTQTPSHQVTQMGQEVILRCVPISNHLYFYWYRQILGQKVEFLVSFYNNEISEKSEIFDDQFSVERPDGSNFTLKIRSTKLEDSAMYFCASRPRQGGEQYFGPGTRLTVT.